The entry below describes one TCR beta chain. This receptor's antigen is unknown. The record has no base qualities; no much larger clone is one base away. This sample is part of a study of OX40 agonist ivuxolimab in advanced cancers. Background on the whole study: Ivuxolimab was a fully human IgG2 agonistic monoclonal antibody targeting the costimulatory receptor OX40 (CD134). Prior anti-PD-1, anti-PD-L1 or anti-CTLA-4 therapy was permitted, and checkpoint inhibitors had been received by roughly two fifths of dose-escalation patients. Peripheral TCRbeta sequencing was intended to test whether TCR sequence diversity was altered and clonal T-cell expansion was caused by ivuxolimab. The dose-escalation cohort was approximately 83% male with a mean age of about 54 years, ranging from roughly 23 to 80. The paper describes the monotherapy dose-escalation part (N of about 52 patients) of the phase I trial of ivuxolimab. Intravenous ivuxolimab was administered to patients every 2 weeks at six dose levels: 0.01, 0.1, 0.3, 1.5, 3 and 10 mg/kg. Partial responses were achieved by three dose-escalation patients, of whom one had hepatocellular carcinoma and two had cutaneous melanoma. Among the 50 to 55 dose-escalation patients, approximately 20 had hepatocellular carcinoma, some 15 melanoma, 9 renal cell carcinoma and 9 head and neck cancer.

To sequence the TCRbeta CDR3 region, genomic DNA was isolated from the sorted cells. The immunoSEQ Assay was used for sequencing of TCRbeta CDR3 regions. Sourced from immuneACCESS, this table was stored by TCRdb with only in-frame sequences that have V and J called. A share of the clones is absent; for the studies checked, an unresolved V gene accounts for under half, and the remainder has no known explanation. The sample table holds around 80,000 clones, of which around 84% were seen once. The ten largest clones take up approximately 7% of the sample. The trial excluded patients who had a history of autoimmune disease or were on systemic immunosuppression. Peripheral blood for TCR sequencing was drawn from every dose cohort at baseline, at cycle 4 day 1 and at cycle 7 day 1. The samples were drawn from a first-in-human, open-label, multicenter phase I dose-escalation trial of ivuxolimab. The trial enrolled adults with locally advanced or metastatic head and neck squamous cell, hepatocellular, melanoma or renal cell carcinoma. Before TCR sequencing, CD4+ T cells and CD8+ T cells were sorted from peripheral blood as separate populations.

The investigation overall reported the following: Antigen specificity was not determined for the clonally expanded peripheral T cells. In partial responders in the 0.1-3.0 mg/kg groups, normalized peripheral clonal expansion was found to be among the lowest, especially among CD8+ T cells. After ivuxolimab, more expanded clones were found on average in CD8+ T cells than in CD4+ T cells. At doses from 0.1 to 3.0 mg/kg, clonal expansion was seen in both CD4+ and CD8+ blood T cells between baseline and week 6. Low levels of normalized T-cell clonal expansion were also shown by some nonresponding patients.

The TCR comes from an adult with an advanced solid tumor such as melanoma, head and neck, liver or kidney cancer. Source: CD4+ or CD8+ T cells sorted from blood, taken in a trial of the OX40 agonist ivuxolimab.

The DNA sequence reads TGTGCCAGCAGCTTTCAACCAAGCAGGGCACGGGGGGAAAAACTGTTTTTT. It translates as CASSFQPSRARGEKLFF. The sequence is built from TRBV7-9 and TRBJ1-4; TRBD1 might be the D gene, on 5 matching bases. For CDR1 and CDR2, the germline V gene (reference sequence) lists SEHNR and FQNEAQ. The CDR3 numbers 17 residues from cysteine through phenylalanine. The entry retains the CDR3 DNA only, 51 bases that are in frame from base 1. V lost 3 bases and J lost 8 bases; the stretch between them is 22 bases long.